A single sample is the source of the 21 T cell receptor beta chains below, sequenced in a study of neurological immune-mediated disorders. Noted time point: longitudinal time-point 1 (baseline). TCRdb analysed the 5' RACE reads with MiXCR anew, one entry per CDR3 protein. The sample includes around 60,000 distinct CDR3 sequences, about 10% of them seen just once. Material: PBMCs. These receptors all stem from a male donor with HTLV-1-associated myelopathy (HAM/TSP).

This clonotype was recorded many times. V gene TRBV7-3 combines with J gene TRBJ2-1; possible D gene TRBD1, 5 bases. The CDR3 has 14 amino acids. Germline CDR1 reads SGHTA; CDR2 reads FQGTGA. V was cut by 2 bases and J by 2 bases, with 7 bases left in between. The CDR3 sequence is CASSLGATYNEQFF. In nucleotides, the CDR3 is TGTGCCAGCAGCTTAGGGGCCACCTACAATGAGCAGTTCTTC.

Many counts were recorded for this clonotype. Compared with germline, one end of the junction differs, possibly owing to a read error. The genes are TRBV7-9 and TRBJ2-1; D ambiguous. Germline assignment: CDR1 SEHNR and CDR2 FQNEAQ (reference sequence). The CDR3 covers 13 residues. CDR3 sequence reads: CASSLGTLSPSLF. Here the CDR3 DNA reads TGTGCCAGCAGCTTAGGGACCCTCAGCCCATCCCTCTTC.

This clonotype was seen many times. The chain employs TRBV3-1 and TRBJ1-5; 7 bases fit TRBD1. The CDR3 extends over 14 amino acids. Trimming took 4 bases from V and 6 from J; bases not matched to a gene: 6. Germline CDR1 reads LGHDT; CDR2 reads YNNKEL (reference sequence). CDR3 sequence: CASSRQGMGQPQHF. Here the CDR3 DNA reads TGTGCCAGCAGCCGACAGGGTATGGGTCAGCCCCAGCATTTT. Complete variable domain (other parts from reference TRBV3-1 and TRBJ1-5): DTAVSQTPKYLVTQMGNDKSIKCEQNLGHDTMYWYKQDSKKFLKIMFSYNNKELIINETVPNRFSPKSPDKAHLNLHINSLELGDSAVYFCASSRQGMGQPQHFGDGTRLSIL.

This CDR3 reads CASSYTQGREKLFF. CDR3 in DNA: TGCGCCAGCAGCTACACACAAGGACGGGAAAAACTGTTTTTT. V is TRBV5-1 and J is TRBJ1-4; D gene ambiguous. Trimming took 3 bases from V and 8 from J, leaving 14 bases between them. Germline CDR1 is SGHRS and CDR2 is YFSETQ. The CDR3 runs 14 residues.

This clonotype was detected ten times or more. CDR3 in DNA: TGCGCCAGCAGGCTGACAGGGGCCCAAAACAAGAATGAAAAACTGTTTTTT. Protein product: CASRLTGAQNKNEKLFF. V gene TRBV5-1 combines with J gene TRBJ1-4; 8 positions agree with TRBD1. From germline, CDR1 is SGHRS and CDR2 YFSETQ. J lost 5 bases, V lost 5 bases, and 14 bases had no gene match. CDR3 size: 17 residues.

This clonotype was observed many times. The rearrangement uses TRBV6-9 and TRBJ1-2; D unclear. V lost 6 bases and J 7 bases, leaving 15 bases between the germline ends. Per germline, CDR1 MNHGY and CDR2 SVAAGI. This CDR3 has 13 residues. The CDR3: CASSLLLRSGYTF. The CDR3 DNA follows: TGTGCCAGCAGCCTTTTGCTGCGGAGTGGCTACACCTTC.

This clonotype was counted at least ten times. The V and J genes are TRBV20-1 and TRBJ2-3; TRBD2 might be the D (5 bases). CDR1 DFQATT and CDR2 SNEGSKA come from the germline V gene (reference sequence). The CDR3 loop spans 15 amino acids. V shed 5 bases and J shed 0 bases, with 15 bases lying between them. CDR3 sequence: CSAPLTRRSTDTQYF. The CDR3 DNA reads as TGCAGTGCTCCTCTCACACGGAGGAGCACAGATACGCAGTATTTT.

This clonotype was counted many times. This chain links TRBV10-1 with TRBJ1-3; D not certain. V lost 0 bases and J lost 2, with 11 bases in between. This CDR3 spans 16 amino acids. The germline CDR1 and CDR2 sequences are WNHNN and SYGVQD (reference sequence). CDR3 sequence: CASSESTPAAGNTIYF. The CDR3 bases are TGCGCCAGCAGTGAGTCGACCCCAGCCGCTGGAAACACCATATATTTT.

This clonotype has a count of ten or more. The rearrangement links TRBV5-1 to TRBJ2-7, with D tentatively TRBD2 (6 bases). V was cut by 4 bases and J by 7 bases, with 15 bases left in between. The V gene's germline CDR1 is SGHRS and CDR2 YFSETQ. This CDR3 has 13 residues. The CDR3 reads CASSAGPGSEQYF. In DNA form, the CDR3 reads TGCGCCAGCAGCGCCGGACCCGGGAGTGAGCAGTACTTC. The full variable domain, rest sourced from reference TRBV5-1 and TRBJ2-7, is KAGVTQTPRYLIKTRGQQVTLSCSPISGHRSVSWYQQTPGQGLQFLFEYFSETQRNKGNFPGRFSGRQFSNSRSEMNVSTLELGDSALYLCASSAGPGSEQYFGPGTRLTVT.

Ten or more counts support this clonotype. The chain recombines TRBV4-3 with TRBJ2-5; 11 bases map to TRBD2. There are 17 residues in the CDR3. The V and J ends lost 0 bases and 1 base, in that order; junction bases with no gene match: 4. Germline V gene sequence: CDR1 LGHNA, CDR2 YSLEER. CDR3 coding DNA: TGCGCCAGCAGCCAAGAAATAGGGACTAGCGGCCAAGAGACCCAGTACTTC. Protein sequence: CASSQEIGTSGQETQYF.

Ten or more counts support this clonotype. The rearrangement links TRBV7-8 to TRBJ2-1, with unresolved D. The CDR3 is 13 residues long. Germline CDR1 SGHVS, CDR2 FQNEAQ. The V and J ends lost 0 bases and 6 bases respectively, with 6 bases between them. The CDR3 is CASSLAQLNEQFF. CDR3 bases: TGTGCCAGCAGCTTAGCCCAACTCAATGAGCAGTTCTTC.

This clonotype was counted at least ten times. The CDR3 nucleotides read TGTGCCAGCAGTTACTCGATCTCCCCTGAAGCTTTCTTT. Translating it yields CASSYSISPEAFF. This chain connects TRBV6-2 or TRBV6-3 to TRBJ1-1; D gene uncertain. CDR3 length equals 13 residues. Between the trimmed V and J ends, which lost 0 bases and 6 bases, there was a span of 8 bases. Germline lookup yields CDR1 MNHEY and CDR2 SVGEGT.

This clonotype was detected many times. The CDR3 sequence is CASSSLSRDRIYGYTF. CDR3 DNA sequence: TGTGCCAGCAGCTCCCTATCCCGGGACAGAATCTATGGCTACACCTTC. The V call is TRBV7-2, the J call TRBJ1-2; 7 bases are shared with TRBD1. The junction had 12 bases not matched to a gene; V was cut back by 4 bases and J by 4 bases. Per the germline V gene, CDR1 is SGHTA and CDR2 is FQGNSA. This CDR3 has 16 residues. Based on the CDR3 plus reference TRBV7-2 and TRBJ1-2, the full variable domain is GAGVSQSPSNKVTEKGKDVELRCDPISGHTALYWYRQSLGQGLEFLIYFQGNSAPDKSGLPSDRFSAERTGGSVSTLTIQRTQQEDSAVYLCASSSLSRDRIYGYTFGSGTRLTVV.

The rearrangement links TRBV5-1 to TRBJ2-5, with D possibly being TRBD2 (6 bases). Trimming removed 4 bases at V and 4 bases at J, with 17 bases between. There are 15 residues in the CDR3. Germline-derived CDR1 and CDR2 are SGHRS and YFSETQ. The CDR3 region has the DNA TGCGCCAGCAGCATAGGCGGGACCGCGCTAGAGACCCAGTACTTC. This gives the protein CASSIGGTALETQYF.

The gene calls are TRBV6-6 and TRBJ1-2, with no clear D. The CDR3 spans 14 residues. Germline CDR1 is MNHNY and CDR2 is SVGAGI (reference sequence). The germline V and J ends were trimmed by 2 bases and 8 bases, with 15 bases remaining between them. The CDR3 DNA sequence: TGTGCCAGCAGTTACGAGGGAAACCTTGTAGGCTACACCTTC. Amino acids: CASSYEGNLVGYTF.

This clonotype was picked up many times. The genes are TRBV28 and TRBJ1-3; D remains ambiguous. This CDR3 comprises 13 residues. Germline CDR1 MDHEN, CDR2 SYDVKM. The ends were cut back, 7 bases at V and 2 bases at J, with 9 bases in the middle. The CDR3 region has the DNA TGTGCCAGCATAGGAGGGACTGGAAACACCATATATTTT. This encodes CASIGGTGNTIYF.

In this sample, this clonotype turned up many times. This rearrangement joins TRBV21-1 to TRBJ2-4; the DNA was not compared with TRBD1, the D call given in the table. TRBV21-1 is marked as a pseudogene. The CDR3 runs to 13 residues. DNA of the CDR3: TGTGCCAGAGATGACAGGGCCCAAAACATTCAGTACTTC. Its translation is CARDDRAQNIQYF.

This clonotype was observed many times. This rearrangement joins TRBV5-5 to TRBJ1-1; TRBD1 might be the D (5 bases). The germline V gene has CDR1 SGHKS and CDR2 YYEKEE (reference sequence). CDR3 length equals 12 residues. Trimming left V 3 bases short and J 7 bases short, with 10 bases between. The CDR3 coding sequence is TGTGCCAGCAGCTACCCGGGACTTGAAGCTTTCTTT. Its translation is CASSYPGLEAFF.

There are many counts of this clonotype. V usage is TRBV5-1 and J usage is TRBJ2-3, with TRBD2 matching over 9 bases. Looked up from germline, CDR1 is SGHRS and CDR2 is YFSETQ. The V gene end was trimmed by 4 bases and the J gene end by 2 bases; junction bases not matched to a gene: 5. This CDR3 region has 15 residues. The CDR3, as DNA: TGCGCCAGCAGCAAGACTAGCGGCGACACAGATACGCAGTATTTT. It codes for CASSKTSGDTDTQYF.

V gene TRBV5-1 combines with J gene TRBJ2-3; D possibly matches TRBD1 or TRBD2 (5 bases each). V gave up 3 bases and J gave up 2 bases, with 16 bases separating them. Germline CDR1 and CDR2: SGHRS and YFSETQ. This CDR3 is 16 amino acids long. CDR3 DNA: TGCGCCAGCAGCTCCCGGACTTTACAGGCCACAGATACGCAGTATTTT. It is translated as CASSSRTLQATDTQYF.

At least ten counts were recorded for this clonotype. This rearrangement joins TRBV7-2 to TRBJ1-2; 7 nucleotides line up with TRBD1. V lost 4 bases to trimming and J lost 0 bases; unmatched junction nucleotides: 2. Germline CDR1 SGHTA, CDR2 FQGNSA. The CDR3 is 14 amino acids. The CDR3 reads CASSYGQANYGYTF. DNA of the CDR3: TGTGCCAGCAGCTACGGACAGGCTAACTATGGCTACACCTTC.